The 32 T cell receptor beta chains below all came from one sample that was sequenced in a study of T cell responses to AZD1222 COVID-19 vaccine. TCRdb's table, derived via immunoSEQ multiplex PCR, lists solely in-frame clones and lacks some. Of some 180,000 clones listed, approximately 92% are singletons. Material: peripheral blood, obtained on day 0 of AZD1222 vaccination. The receptors come from an adult in good health.

V is TRBV12-5 and J is TRBJ2-7, with D possibly being TRBD1 (6 bases). In germline, CDR1 is LGHNT, CDR2 FRNRAP. CDR3 length equals 15 residues. Trimming took 1 base from V and 7 from J, leaving 17 bases between them. In DNA form, the CDR3 reads TGTGCTAGTGGTTTGGCGCGACAGGATAGGAGAGAGCAGTACTTC. It specifies CASGLARQDRREQYF.

This sequence joins TRBV2 and TRBJ1-2; D gene ambiguous. CDR1 and CDR2 from the germline V gene are SNHLY and FYNNEI. V was clipped by 5 bases and J by 8 bases, with 9 bases between them. CDR3 size: 11 residues. The CDR3 nucleotides are TGTGCCAGCAGTCCGACGGTCGGCTACACCTTC. Its protein product is CASSPTVGYTF.

V gene TRBV12-3 or TRBV12-4 combines with J gene TRBJ2-1; D is uncertain. Trimming stripped 5 bases from V and 6 bases from J, with 8 bases between. This CDR3 is built from 12 residues. CDR3 DNA sequence: TGTGCCAGCAGTCGACTGGGCAATGAGCAGTTCTTC. Its translation: CASSRLGNEQFF.

V is TRBV27 and J is TRBJ2-7, with 11 bases lining up with TRBD2. The germline V gene has CDR1 MNHEY and CDR2 SMNVEV (reference sequence). CDR3 length equals 16 residues. Unmatched junction bases numbered 10, after V lost 6 bases and J lost 3 bases. In nucleotides, the CDR3 is TGTGCCAGCAGCTTGAGCGGACTAGCGGGTATCTACGAGCAGTACTTC. Protein: CASSLSGLAGIYEQYF.

The V and J genes are TRBV30 and TRBJ1-1, with D possibly being TRBD1 (6 bases). The CDR3 extends over 14 amino acids. V was shortened by 0 bases and J by 10 bases, with 18 bases between the two germline ends. Germline CDR1 is GTSNPN and CDR2 is SVGIG (reference sequence). The CDR3 DNA sequence: TGTGCCTGGAGTGTTGGGGGCCAGGCATGGAGAGCTTTCTTT. It translates to CAWSVGGQAWRAFF.

This clone is a singleton in its sample. The chain carries TRBV28 and TRBJ1-3, with D possibly TRBD1 on 5 matching bases. The CDR3 is made up of 14 amino acids. V dropped 2 bases and J dropped 3 bases, with 8 bases sitting between them. Germline loops: CDR1 MDHEN, CDR2 SYDVKM. In nucleotides, the CDR3 is TGTGCCAGCAGTTTACGAGGGGTTGGAAACACCATATATTTT. Translation: CASSLRGVGNTIYF.

This clone has only one observation. This chain uses TRBV28 with TRBJ2-3, with TRBD1 matching over 10 bases. J gave up 6 bases and V 4 bases, and 7 bases lay outside the gene matches. The CDR3 runs to 15 residues. CDR1 MDHEN and CDR2 SYDVKM come from the germline V gene. As DNA, the CDR3 is TGTGCCAGCAGTTGGGACAGGGGAGCGGGGGATACGCAGTATTTT. Protein product: CASSWDRGAGDTQYF.

The rearrangement links TRBV19 to TRBJ2-2, with D maybe TRBD2 (6 bases). The V and J ends lost 6 bases and 0 bases respectively, with 11 bases between them. CDR1 LNHDA and CDR2 SQIVND come from the germline V gene (reference sequence). The CDR3 runs 15 residues. CDR3 sequence reads: CASSFPGANTGELFF. DNA of the CDR3: TGTGCCAGTAGCTTCCCGGGGGCGAACACCGGGGAGCTGTTTTTT.

This sequence joins TRBV4-2 and TRBJ1-3; D possibly corresponds to TRBD1 (6 bases). Germline assignment: CDR1 LGHNA and CDR2 YNFKEQ. The CDR3 length is 15 residues. V lost 4 bases and J 0 bases, leaving 10 bases between the germline ends. The CDR3 sequence: CASSRTGFSGNTIYF. The CDR3 nucleotides read TGTGCCAGCAGCCGAACAGGGTTCTCTGGAAACACCATATATTTT.

Concerning this clone: The junction departs from germline at one end; a sequencing error may be responsible. In DNA, the CDR3 is TGTGCCAGCAACTTAACGGGGGTTACTGAAGCTTTCTTT. This gives the protein CASNLTGVTEAFF. This chain links TRBV7-3 with TRBJ1-1, with D possibly matching TRBD1 (5 bases). The CDR3 loop spans 13 amino acids. CDR1 is SGHTA and CDR2 is FQGTGA in the germline V gene.

J is TRBJ1-2 and V is TRBV7-2; 9 positions match TRBD1. The V gene's germline CDR1 is SGHTA and CDR2 FQGNSA. V lost 6 bases and J lost 4; bases outside the gene matches: 6. The CDR3 loop spans 14 amino acids. CDR3 DNA: TGTGCCAGCAGGCCGGGACAGGGTATCTATGGCTACACCTTC. Residues: CASRPGQGIYGYTF. The variable domain in full, with the rest retrieved from reference TRBV7-2 and TRBJ1-2, is GAGVSQSPSNKVTEKGKDVELRCDPISGHTALYWYRQSLGQGLEFLIYFQGNSAPDKSGLPSDRFSAERTGGSVSTLTIQRTQQEDSAVYLCASRPGQGIYGYTFGSGTRLTVV.

The V and J genes are TRBV11-2 and TRBJ2-1; tentatively, D is TRBD1 or TRBD2 (6 bases each). Germline CDR1 and CDR2: SGHAT and FQNNGV. V was shortened by 8 bases and J by 7 bases, with 18 bases between the two germline ends. CDR3 length equals 14 residues. As DNA, the CDR3 is TGTGCCAGCCGCCCGGGGGCCCGAAGGAATGAGCAGTTCTTC. This sequence encodes CASRPGARRNEQFF.

The chain recombines TRBV10-2 with TRBJ2-1; D is ambiguous. Germline CDR1 WSHSY, CDR2 SAAADI. The length of the CDR3 is 12 residues. V was cut by 4 bases and J by 5 bases, with 6 bases left in between. CDR3 residues: CASSGNNNEQFF. The CDR3 coding sequence is TGCGCCAGCAGTGGCAACAACAATGAGCAGTTCTTC.

A few counts support this clone. The V call is TRBV19, the J call TRBJ2-3; 10 bases match TRBD1. The CDR3 runs to 15 residues. Germline loops: CDR1 LNHDA, CDR2 SQIVND (reference sequence). V dropped 5 bases and J dropped 3; count of bases not matched to a gene: 5. The CDR3 sequence is CASSRQGAGTDTQYF. The CDR3 DNA is TGTGCCAGTAGTCGACAGGGGGCTGGGACAGATACGCAGTATTTT.

The chain recombines TRBV24-1 with TRBJ2-2; D assignment may be TRBD1 or TRBD2 (6 bases each). Germline V gene lookup returns CDR1 KGHDR and CDR2 SFDVKD. The CDR3 has 15 residues. V was clipped by 5 bases and J by 4 bases, with 13 bases between them. The CDR3 reads CATSVPGAITGELFF. The DNA for the CDR3 is TGTGCCACCAGTGTGCCGGGGGCCATCACCGGGGAGCTGTTTTTT.

V and J are TRBV4-2 and TRBJ1-5; unclear D gene. Germline CDR1 is LGHNA and CDR2 is YNFKEQ. Trimming removed 0 bases from V and 0 bases from J, with 6 bases in between. The length of the CDR3 is 15 residues. The CDR3 region is CASSQEGDSNQPQHF. Here the CDR3 DNA reads TGTGCCAGCAGCCAAGAGGGTGATAGCAATCAGCCCCAGCATTTT.

V usage is TRBV27 and J usage is TRBJ1-3; D remains unclear. The CDR3 is 15 residues long. The V end was cut by 7 bases, the J end by 0 bases, with 13 bases between. Germline V gives CDR1 MNHEY, CDR2 SMNVEV (reference sequence). The CDR3 DNA follows: TGTGCCAGCACTTGGTCGCCCTTCTCTGGAAACACCATATATTTT. Amino acid sequence: CASTWSPFSGNTIYF.

The chain carries TRBV6-6 and TRBJ1-2, with 7 bases identical to TRBD1. This CDR3 has 14 residues. Losses at the gene ends were 5 bases for V and 4 bases for J; bases not matched to a gene: 7. Germline V gives CDR1 MNHNY, CDR2 SVGAGI (reference sequence). CDR3: CASSQTGLRYGYTF. In DNA, the CDR3 is TGTGCCAGCAGTCAGACAGGGCTCCGCTATGGCTACACCTTC.

This chain joins TRBV2 and TRBJ1-3; 7 bases are a match to TRBD1. In germline, CDR1 is SNHLY, CDR2 FYNNEI. The V gene end was trimmed by 4 bases and the J gene end by 0 bases; junction bases not matched to a gene: 3. This CDR3 comprises 15 residues. CDR3 region: CASSVGTASGNTIYF. In nucleotides, the CDR3 is TGTGCCAGCAGTGTGGGGACAGCCTCTGGAAACACCATATATTTT. The variable domain in full, completed from reference TRBV2 and TRBJ1-3, reads EPEVTQTPSHQVTQMGQEVILRCVPISNHLYFYWYRQILGQKVEFLVSFYNNEISEKSEIFDDQFSVERPDGSNFTLKIRSTKLEDSAMYFCASSVGTASGNTIYFGEGSWLTVV.

The genes are TRBV5-4 and TRBJ2-7, with 10 nucleotides matching TRBD1. CDR3 length equals 14 residues. Germline V CDR1 and CDR2: SGHNT, YYREEE (reference sequence). V shed 3 bases, J shed 5 bases, and the junction held 5 bases outside the gene matches. Here the CDR3 reads CASSSPGQGNEQYF. CDR3 DNA: TGTGCCAGCAGCTCTCCGGGACAGGGGAACGAGCAGTACTTC.

The V and J genes are TRBV30 and TRBJ1-4, with a possible D match to TRBD1 (5 bases). Germline CDR1 reads GTSNPN; CDR2 reads SVGIG (reference sequence). The CDR3 loop spans 14 amino acids. V dropped 4 bases and J dropped 11 bases, with 20 bases sitting between them. The CDR3 nucleotides are TGTGCCTGGACCGTGACAGCCGCCGTTGGGAAACTGTTTTTT. Protein product: CAWTVTAAVGKLFF.

The gene calls are TRBV7-8 and TRBJ1-2, with D perhaps matching TRBD1 (5 bases). CDR1 is SGHVS and CDR2 is FQNEAQ in the germline V gene. Trimming took 5 bases from V and 7 from J, leaving 11 bases between them. CDR3 length: 12 residues. CDR3 protein: CASSQDGGGYTF. The CDR3 DNA reads TGTGCCAGCAGCCAGGATGGGGGTGGCTACACCTTC.

The chain couples TRBV7-9 to TRBJ2-1, with 7 bases matching TRBD2. Germline values: CDR1 SEHNR, CDR2 FQNEAQ (reference sequence). V was pared by 5 bases and J by 9 bases, with 13 bases of the junction left unmatched. The CDR3 extends over 15 amino acids. The CDR3 sequence is CASSPGGGRAGEQFF. In DNA form, the CDR3 reads TGTGCCAGCAGCCCAGGAGGCGGGAGAGCCGGTGAGCAGTTCTTC.

The chain carries TRBV4-1 and TRBJ1-1; D is unresolved. CDR1 MGHRA and CDR2 YSYEKL come from the germline V gene. The V and J ends lost 10 bases and 1 base respectively, with 10 bases between them. CDR3 length: 12 amino acids. CDR3 nucleotide sequence: TGCGCCACCTGCCGGCCGAACACTGAAGCTTTCTTT. This codes for CATCRPNTEAFF.

Written as DNA, the CDR3 is TGTGCCAGCAGCTTGGGACAACTAGCGGGAAACGATGAGCAGTTCTTC. Its translation: CASSLGQLAGNDEQFF. The chain carries TRBV5-4 and TRBJ2-1, with TRBD2 matching 10 bases. This CDR3 comprises 16 residues. Per germline, CDR1 SGHNT and CDR2 YYREEE (reference sequence). The ends lost 0 bases at V and 8 bases at J; junction bases unmatched: 8.

The chain has TRBV27 and TRBJ2-1; 8 nucleotides match TRBD2. The CDR3 has 13 residues. The germline CDR1 and CDR2 sequences are MNHEY and SMNVEV (reference sequence). The junction had 1 base not matched to a gene; V was cut back by 7 bases and J by 2 bases. The CDR3 here is CASTTSAYNEQFF. The CDR3, as DNA: TGTGCCAGCACGACTAGCGCCTACAATGAGCAGTTCTTC.

Only a few counts were recorded for this clone. The chain couples TRBV6-5 to TRBJ1-6, with D maybe TRBD1 (6 bases). CDR3 length equals 13 residues. V lost 6 bases and J lost 10, with 13 bases in between. CDR1 is MNHEY and CDR2 is SVGAGI in the germline V gene. CDR3 amino acids: CASSAGVLSPLHF. In nucleotides, the CDR3 is TGTGCCAGCAGCGCAGGGGTCTTGTCACCCCTCCACTTT.

The chain links TRBV4-1 to TRBJ1-5; 8 bases are shared with TRBD1. The junction had 5 bases not matched to a gene; V was cut back by 4 bases and J by 3 bases. CDR1 is MGHRA, CDR2 YSYEKL, per germline. CDR3 size: 15 residues. CDR3 region: CASSLIQGVNQPQHF. In DNA form, the CDR3 reads TGCGCCAGCAGCCTAATACAGGGGGTCAATCAGCCCCAGCATTTT.

This chain connects TRBV7-2 to TRBJ2-5; 7 positions match TRBD1. The CDR3 is 14 amino acids. Looked up from germline, CDR1 is SGHTA and CDR2 is FQGNSA. Trimming at V came to 5 bases and at J to 4 bases, leaving 7 bases not matched to a gene. CDR3 protein: CASSLSSGGETQYF. In DNA, the CDR3 is TGTGCCAGCAGCCTCTCCTCAGGGGGAGAGACCCAGTACTTC.

The rearrangement links TRBV6-5 to TRBJ1-1; a possible D gene is TRBD1 (6 bases). V shed 6 bases and J shed 4 bases, with 15 bases lying between them. In germline, CDR1 is MNHEY, CDR2 SVGAGI. This CDR3 is 14 amino acids long. DNA of the CDR3: TGTGCCAGCAGCGATACAGGGTGGGGCACTGAAGCTTTCTTT. Its protein is CASSDTGWGTEAFF.

The V and J genes are TRBV9 and TRBJ1-4; 8 positions match TRBD1. The CDR3 has 15 residues. The germline CDR1 and CDR2 sequences are SGDLS and YYNGEE. The V segment lost 2 bases and the J segment 6 bases; nucleotides outside the gene matches: 6. CDR3 DNA: TGTGCCAGCAGCGTTTCAGGGGGCTTGGATGAAAAACTGTTTTTT. Translated, it gives CASSVSGGLDEKLFF.

This rearrangement joins TRBV6-6 to TRBJ1-5; possible D gene TRBD1, 6 bases. Per the germline V gene, CDR1 is MNHNY and CDR2 is SVGAGI (reference sequence). The CDR3 has 16 amino acids. V lost 8 bases to trimming and J lost 6 bases, with 23 bases between them. Written as DNA, the CDR3 is TGTGCCAGCGTGAGGGGGTTAAGTAAGGACGGTCAGCCCCAGCATTTT. Translated, it gives CASVRGLSKDGQPQHF.